These 2 T cell receptor beta chains were sequenced from one sample in a study of blood T cell repertoires in COVID-19. Profiling relied on immunoSEQ multiplex PCR, and the TCRdb table lists in-frame clones only, not all of them. The table shows about 400,000 clones, with roughly 87% occurring only once. The sequenced material came from PBMCs or T cells enriched from blood (not recorded which). The receptors were sampled from a woman in her 30s who had recovered from COVID-19.

On this clone: Mismatch with germline at one junction end may stem from a read error. V is TRBV5-6 and J is TRBJ2-7, with 7 bases identical to TRBD2. This CDR3 contains 14 residues. Germline-derived CDR1 and CDR2 are SGHDT and YYEEEE. This chain's CDR3 is CASNLGGGSYEQYF. CDR3 coding DNA: TGTGCCAGCAACTTGGGGGGGGGTTCCTACGAGCAGTACTTC.

The chain is built from TRBV4-1 and TRBJ1-1, with TRBD1 identical over 7 bases. V lost 5 bases to trimming and J lost 4 bases; unmatched junction nucleotides: 7. The CDR3 is 14 residues long. CDR1 is MGHRA and CDR2 is YSYEKL in the germline V gene. The chain's CDR3 is CASSYPGGSTEAFF. The CDR3 DNA reads TGCGCCAGCAGCTACCCAGGGGGGAGCACTGAAGCTTTCTTT.